This entry describes one T cell receptor (beta chain). This CDR3 contains 15 residues. This sample stems from a study of shared clonotypes between healthy human individuals. Sequencing used immunoSEQ multiplex PCR; TCRdb keeps in-frame clones, though not all of them. The table includes roughly 640,000 clones, around 97% detected once. The receptor was isolated from a young woman in good health. Sequencing was performed on naive CD4+ T cells sorted from blood. Stated subset: CD45RA+ positively selected. The chain is built from TRBV21-1 and TRBJ2-7; the D call in the table, TRBD1, was not verified against the DNA. TRBV21-1 is classified as a pseudogene. The CDR3 here is CASSSTPQGLNEQYF. DNA for the CDR3: TGTGCCAGCAGCTCGACACCACAGGGGCTGAACGAGCAGTACTTC.